A selection of T cell receptor beta chains follows, all from one sample in a study of PD-L1 blockade in urothelial cancer. The assay was immunoSEQ multiplex PCR, and TCRdb's table has in-frame clones only and misses some. The data hold tens of thousands of clones, with about nine tenths observed a single time. Sample: PBMCs, taken around atezolizumab (anti-PD-L1) treatment. These receptor sequences come from a woman aged 70-85 years with urothelial cancer. CDR3s include the opening cysteine and the closing phenylalanine or tryptophan. A D gene is named only where the DNA matches it firmly. Size is omitted from some rows. Given values are once, few, many or a class for expanded clones.

J,V,size,D,DNA,CDR3
TRBJ2-1,TRBV20-1,NA,NA,TGCAGTGCTAGATATCAGTATGAGCAGTTCTTC,CSARYQYEQFF
TRBJ1-2,TRBV4-3,NA,NA,TGCGCCAGCAGCCAAGGTGAGGCGGAAGCTAACTATGGCTACACCTTC,CASSQGEAEANYGYTF
TRBJ2-5,TRBV2,NA,NA,TGTGCCAGCACTCCCGGGGCGGGGGAGACCCAGTACTTC,CASTPGAGETQYF
TRBJ1-4,TRBV28,NA,NA,TGTGCCAGCAGTTTTTCGGGGACAACTAATGAAAAACTGTTTTTT,CASSFSGTTNEKLFF
TRBJ1-1,TRBV28,NA,NA,TGTGCCAGCAGAGGACAGTTAGAAACTGAAGCTTTCTTT,CASRGQLETEAFF
TRBJ2-7,TRBV4-2,NA,NA,TGTGCCAGCAGCCGCGACAGGGAGGAAGGCGAGCAGTACTTC,CASSRDREEGEQYF
TRBJ2-7,TRBV11-2,NA,TRBD2,TGTGCCAGCAGCTTAAGAACTAGCGGGGGCTCCTACGAGCAGTACTTC,CASSLRTSGGSYEQYF
TRBJ1-1,TRBV18,once,NA,TGTGCCAGCTCACCACTAGCAGGGTCGGTGAACACTGAAGCTTTCTTT,CASSPLAGSVNTEAFF
TRBJ1-6,TRBV2,once,NA,TGTGCCAGCAGCTGGGGGGACTACCGAACTCATTCACCCCTCCACTTT,CASSWGDYRTHSPLHF
TRBJ2-7,TRBV2,NA,NA,TGTGCCAGCAGTGGAAGATGGTCAGGAACCTACGAGCAGTACTTC,CASSGRWSGTYEQYF